Listed here are 24 T cell receptor beta chains from one sample, sequenced in a study of shared clonotypes between healthy human individuals. The table came from immunoSEQ multiplex PCR; TCRdb's copy has only in-frame clones and leaves some out. The sample carries more than 1.2 million clones, about 98.5% recorded once. The sample was naive CD4+ T cells sorted from blood. Documented subset: CD45RA+ positively selected. The origin of the receptors is a man younger than 45 in good health.

A single count supports this clone. In DNA form, the CDR3 reads TGTGCCAGCAGCTTCTCCTACGGGGAATATGGCTACACCTTC. Its translation: CASSFSYGEYGYTF. V and J are TRBV7-8 and TRBJ1-2, with D uncertain. The germline V and J ends were trimmed by 3 bases and 5 bases, with 13 bases remaining between them. In germline, CDR1 is SGHVS, CDR2 FQNEAQ. The CDR3 loop spans 14 amino acids.

The chain recombines TRBV29-1 with TRBJ2-5; the D gene is possibly TRBD2 (7 bases). Trimming took off 6 bases at V and 2 bases at J, with 13 bases between the two ends. CDR3 size: 13 residues. Germline assignment: CDR1 SQVTM and CDR2 ANQGSEA. In DNA form, the CDR3 reads TGCAGCGTGGGAGGGGGTGGACAAGAGACCCAGTACTTC. Translating it yields CSVGGGGQETQYF.

This clone turned up a few times. This specimen includes other DNA sequences encoding the same CDR3. The chain employs TRBV6-4 and TRBJ2-1; 7 bases are a match to TRBD1. Trimming removed 4 bases from V and 0 bases from J; junction bases left unmatched: 3. The CDR3 is 15 residues long. Per the germline V gene, CDR1 is MRHNA and CDR2 is SNTAGT. The CDR3 protein is CASSATGSSYNEQFF. CDR3 sequence (DNA): TGTGCCAGCAGTGCGACAGGGAGCTCCTACAATGAGCAGTTCTTC.

The chain combines TRBV28 with TRBJ2-5, with TRBD1 matching 8 bases. The CDR3 extends over 14 amino acids. The V gene end was trimmed by 7 bases and the J gene end by 5 bases; junction bases not matched to a gene: 9. The germline V gene has CDR1 MDHEN and CDR2 SYDVKM. CDR3: CASTLDRGVETQYF. The CDR3 nucleotides are TGTGCCAGCACCCTCGACAGGGGCGTTGAGACCCAGTACTTC.

The rearrangement links TRBV5-1 to TRBJ1-2; tentatively, D is TRBD1 (6 bases). The germline V and J ends were trimmed by 5 bases and 6 bases, with 14 bases remaining between them. Germline values: CDR1 SGHRS, CDR2 YFSETQ. The CDR3 extends over 13 amino acids. CDR3 amino acids: CASRENQGHGYTF. CDR3 in DNA: TGCGCCAGCAGGGAGAATCAGGGGCATGGCTACACCTTC.

This chain uses TRBV19 with TRBJ2-2; the D is unclear. Trimming took off 6 bases at V and 0 bases at J, with 8 bases between the two ends. Germline CDR1 is LNHDA and CDR2 is SQIVND (reference sequence). The CDR3 spans 14 residues. This CDR3 is CASREQTNTGELFF. DNA for the CDR3: TGTGCCAGTAGGGAACAAACGAACACCGGGGAGCTGTTTTTT.

The J gene is TRBJ2-1, the V gene TRBV6-5; 13 nucleotides align to TRBD2. J was trimmed by 9 bases and V by 6 bases; bases with no gene match: 8. From germline, CDR1 is MNHEY and CDR2 SVGAGI. This CDR3 is 15 amino acids long. As DNA, the CDR3 is TGTGCCAGCAGCCCACTAGCGGGGGGGATGGGTGAGCAGTTCTTC. This codes for CASSPLAGGMGEQFF.

V and J are TRBV28 and TRBJ2-7; D may match TRBD1 or TRBD2 (7 bases each). V was shortened by 4 bases and J by 3 bases, with 25 bases between the two germline ends. Looked up from germline, CDR1 is MDHEN and CDR2 is SYDVKM. CDR3 size: 18 residues. The CDR3 sequence: CASSSGGEEGIRGYEQYF. Here the CDR3 DNA reads TGTGCCAGCAGTTCAGGGGGGGAGGAGGGAATTAGGGGCTACGAGCAGTACTTC.

This clone was found a few times. The chain employs TRBV15 and TRBJ2-2; TRBD2 aligns across 10 bases. The CDR3 is made up of 15 amino acids. The germline V gene has CDR1 LNHNV and CDR2 YYDKDF (reference sequence). With V trimmed by 1 base and J by 8 bases, 4 bases remained unmatched. The CDR3: CATSRGLAGLGELFF. Written as DNA, the CDR3 is TGTGCCACCAGCAGAGGACTAGCGGGCCTTGGGGAGCTGTTTTTT.

This chain joins TRBV6-5 and TRBJ2-1; tentatively, D is TRBD1 (6 bases). The V gene lost 2 bases and the J gene lost 5 bases, with 16 bases spanning the gap. CDR1 is MNHEY, CDR2 SVGAGI, per germline. The CDR3 has 16 residues. This CDR3 is CASSYEPPGHNNEQFF. The CDR3 DNA follows: TGTGCCAGCAGTTACGAACCCCCGGGACACAACAATGAGCAGTTCTTC.

Comments on this clone: Distinct nucleotide sequences in the sample also encode this CDR3. The genes are TRBV30 and TRBJ1-1; D not certain. V was trimmed by 2 bases and J by 0 bases, leaving 4 bases between them. This CDR3 contains 12 residues. Per the germline V gene, CDR1 is GTSNPN and CDR2 is SVGIG (reference sequence). The CDR3 DNA reads as TGTGCCTGGAGTCCACTGAACACTGAAGCTTTCTTT. The encoded protein is CAWSPLNTEAFF.

The V gene is TRBV5-1, the J gene TRBJ2-1; the D gene is possibly TRBD1 (6 bases). Germline lookup yields CDR1 SGHRS and CDR2 YFSETQ. The germline V and J ends were trimmed by 2 bases and 8 bases, with 17 bases remaining between them. The CDR3 is made up of 15 amino acids. The CDR3 DNA reads TGCGCCAGCAGCTTCTTAACAGGGTTAAGTGATGAGCAGTTCTTC. It is translated as CASSFLTGLSDEQFF.

This clone was observed once. This sequence joins TRBV4-1 and TRBJ2-7; 8 bases agree with TRBD2. Trimming at V came to 0 bases and at J to 6 bases, leaving 7 bases not matched to a gene. This CDR3 region has 15 residues. CDR1 is MGHRA, CDR2 YSYEKL, per germline. This chain's CDR3 is CASSQDRTSSAEQYF. The CDR3 bases are TGCGCCAGCAGCCAAGATAGGACTAGCTCGGCCGAGCAGTACTTC.

The chain uses TRBV29-1 and TRBJ2-7; either TRBD1 or TRBD2 may fit D (5 bases each). Deletions cut 3 bases from V and 2 bases from J, with 14 bases between. In germline, CDR1 is SQVTM, CDR2 ANQGSEA. The CDR3 loop spans 14 amino acids. CDR3 coding DNA: TGCAGCGTTGAGGTCCGGGGCAGGACCTACGAGCAGTACTTC. Its translation: CSVEVRGRTYEQYF.

The chain joins TRBV11-2 to TRBJ2-7; 9 nucleotides line up with TRBD2. The CDR3 totals 16 residues. Germline CDR1 SGHAT, CDR2 FQNNGV. Trimming at V came to 0 bases and at J to 4 bases, leaving 7 bases not matched to a gene. The CDR3 region is CASSLDRYTSGYEQYF. CDR3 nucleotide sequence: TGTGCCAGCAGCTTAGATCGGTACACTAGCGGGTACGAGCAGTACTTC.

The chain recombines TRBV29-1 with TRBJ1-2, with D uncertain. The CDR3 runs 11 residues. The V gene's germline CDR1 is SQVTM and CDR2 ANQGSEA. The V end lost 3 bases, the J end lost 4 bases, and 6 bases lay between the germline ends. In DNA, the CDR3 is TGCAGCGTTGATGGTGCCTATGGCTACACCTTC. Amino acid sequence: CSVDGAYGYTF.

V gene TRBV5-1 combines with J gene TRBJ1-2, with D possibly TRBD1 on 5 matching bases. There are 16 residues in the CDR3. CDR1 is SGHRS, CDR2 YFSETQ, per germline. Trimming took 7 bases from V and 0 from J, leaving 19 bases between them. The CDR3 sequence: CASGGGRKSSNYGYTF. CDR3 DNA sequence: TGCGCCAGCGGCGGGGGACGGAAGTCCTCTAACTATGGCTACACCTTC.

This chain joins TRBV5-1 and TRBJ2-7; TRBD1 is a possible D gene (5 bases). The CDR3 has 14 amino acids. V lost 4 bases, J lost 6 bases, and 17 bases lay in between. Looked up from germline, CDR1 is SGHRS and CDR2 is YFSETQ. CDR3 protein: CASSKTGAKSEQYF. The CDR3 DNA is TGCGCCAGCAGCAAAACAGGAGCGAAGTCCGAGCAGTACTTC.

The chain uses TRBV7-6 and TRBJ2-2; maybe TRBD1 (5 bases). The CDR3 length is 18 residues. The germline V gene encodes CDR1 SGHVS and CDR2 FNYEAQ. V shed 2 bases and J shed 1 base, with 17 bases lying between them. CDR3 amino acids: CASSLIPQGLVNTGELFF. The CDR3 DNA reads as TGTGCCAGCAGCTTAATCCCCCAGGGTTTGGTGAACACCGGGGAGCTGTTTTTT. The full variable domain, its missing parts supplied by reference TRBV7-6 and TRBJ2-2, is GAGVSQSPRYKVTKRGQDVALRCDPISGHVSLYWYRQALGQGPEFLTYFNYEAQQDKSGLPNDRFSAERPEGSISTLTIQRTEQRDSAMYRCASSLIPQGLVNTGELFFGEGSRLTVL.

The rearrangement uses TRBV30 and TRBJ1-1; D is unclear. CDR1 and CDR2 (germline): GTSNPN, SVGIG (reference sequence). This CDR3 is built from 10 residues. Trimming pared 2 bases from V and 7 bases from J, leaving 5 bases between. CDR3 residues: CAWSMDEAFF. The CDR3 DNA sequence: TGTGCCTGGAGTATGGATGAAGCTTTCTTT.

The rearrangement links TRBV29-1 to TRBJ2-7; no reliable D call. This CDR3 region has 13 residues. Germline values: CDR1 SQVTM, CDR2 ANQGSEA. With 2 bases removed from V and 0 bases from J, the gap between germline ends came to 8 bases. CDR3 DNA sequence: TGCAGCGTTGAAAGCGCGGCCTCCTACGAGCAGTACTTC. Its translation: CSVESAASYEQYF.

The count of this clone is one. The chain uses TRBV10-2 and TRBJ2-7; D may be TRBD1 (6 bases). The germline gives CDR1 WSHSY, CDR2 SAAADI. This CDR3 is built from 14 residues. Trimming stripped 2 bases from V and 0 bases from J, with 8 bases between. CDR3 nucleotide sequence: TGCGCCAGCAGTGAGGGGGGCAACTCCTACGAGCAGTACTTC. Protein product: CASSEGGNSYEQYF.

CDR3 nucleotide sequence: TGTGCCAGCTCACCACCACAGGGTTCTGAAGCTTTCTTT. Translating gives CASSPPQGSEAFF. The chain combines TRBV18 with TRBJ1-1; D is possibly TRBD1 (6 bases). The germline V gene encodes CDR1 KGHSH and CDR2 LQKENI. The CDR3 has 13 amino acids. V was cut by 0 bases and J by 6 bases, with 8 bases left in between.

This sequence joins TRBV5-1 and TRBJ1-1; no definite D call. Germline CDR1 reads SGHRS; CDR2 reads YFSETQ. The CDR3 is made up of 15 amino acids. Trimming removed 3 bases from V and 1 base from J, with 13 bases in between. CDR3 sequence (DNA): TGCGCCAGCAGCTCGGAGGGTAGGGCGAACACTGAAGCTTTCTTT. Translated: CASSSEGRANTEAFF. Full variable domain (missing parts from reference TRBV5-1 and TRBJ1-1): KAGVTQTPRYLIKTRGQQVTLSCSPISGHRSVSWYQQTPGQGLQFLFEYFSETQRNKGNFPGRFSGRQFSNSRSEMNVSTLELGDSALYLCASSSEGRANTEAFFGQGTRLTVV.